This paragraph reports one TCR beta chain. The CDR3 sequence is 13 residues long. This sample is part of a study of blood T cell repertoires in COVID-19. Overall study: Sample material is recorded as cDNA or gDNA derived from T cells, B-cell-depleted T cells, or PBMCs.

Measured with immunoSEQ multiplex PCR; TCRdb has only the in-frame clones, and not every one. Here the sample spans a few hundred thousand clones, approximately 80% being singletons. This TCR was recovered from a human donor with acute or convalescent COVID-19. The donor label of this sample is uncertain. The sequenced material came from peripheral blood. This chain uses TRBV21-1 with TRBJ2-5; the table calls TRBD2, which could not be checked here. TRBV21-1 is a pseudogene locus. The CDR3 loop reads CASGAGGRETQYF. CDR3 nucleotide sequence: TGTGCCAGCGGGGCGGGGGGGCGAGAGACCCAGTACTTC.